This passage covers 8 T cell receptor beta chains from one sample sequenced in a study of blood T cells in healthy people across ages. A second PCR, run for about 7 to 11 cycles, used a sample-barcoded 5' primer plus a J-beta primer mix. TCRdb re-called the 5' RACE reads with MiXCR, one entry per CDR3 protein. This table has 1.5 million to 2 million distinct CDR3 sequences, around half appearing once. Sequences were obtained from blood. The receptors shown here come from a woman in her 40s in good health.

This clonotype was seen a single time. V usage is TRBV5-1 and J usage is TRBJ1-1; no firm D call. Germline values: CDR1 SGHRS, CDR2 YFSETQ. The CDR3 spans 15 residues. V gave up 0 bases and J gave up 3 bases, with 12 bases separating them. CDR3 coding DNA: TGCGCCAGCAGCTTGGGGGCAGCTATGTACACTGAAGCTTTCTTT. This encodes CASSLGAAMYTEAFF.

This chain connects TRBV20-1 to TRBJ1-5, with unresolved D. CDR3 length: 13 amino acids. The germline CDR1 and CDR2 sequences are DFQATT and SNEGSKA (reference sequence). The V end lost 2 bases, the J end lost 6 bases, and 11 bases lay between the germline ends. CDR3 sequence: CSARPSYGQPQHF. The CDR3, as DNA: TGCAGTGCTAGACCATCTTACGGTCAGCCCCAGCATTTT.

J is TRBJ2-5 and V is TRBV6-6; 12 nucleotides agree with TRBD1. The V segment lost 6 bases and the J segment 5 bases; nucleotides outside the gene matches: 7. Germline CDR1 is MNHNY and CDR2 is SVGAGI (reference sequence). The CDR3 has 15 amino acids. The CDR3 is CASSLGTGGPETQYF. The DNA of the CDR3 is TGTGCCAGCAGCCTTGGGACAGGGGGCCCTGAGACCCAGTACTTC.

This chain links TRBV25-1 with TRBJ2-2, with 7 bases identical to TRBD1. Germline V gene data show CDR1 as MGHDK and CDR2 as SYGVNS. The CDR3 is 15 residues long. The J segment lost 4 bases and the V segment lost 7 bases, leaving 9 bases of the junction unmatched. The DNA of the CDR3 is TGTGCCAGCACCCCCCAGGGGGTCGGCACCGGGGAGCTGTTTTTT. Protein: CASTPQGVGTGELFF.

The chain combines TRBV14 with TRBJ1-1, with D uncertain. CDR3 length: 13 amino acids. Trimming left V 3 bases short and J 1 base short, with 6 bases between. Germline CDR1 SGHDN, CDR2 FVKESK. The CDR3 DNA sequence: TGTGCCAGCAGCCATCCCAGGAACACTGAAGCTTTCTTT. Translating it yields CASSHPRNTEAFF.

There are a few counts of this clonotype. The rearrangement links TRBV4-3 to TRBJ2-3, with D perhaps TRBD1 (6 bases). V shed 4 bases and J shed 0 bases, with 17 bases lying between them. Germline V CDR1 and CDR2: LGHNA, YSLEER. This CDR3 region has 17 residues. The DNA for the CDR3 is TGCGCCAGCAGCCGAAAGACCGGGACACAAAGCACAGATACGCAGTATTTT. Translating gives CASSRKTGTQSTDTQYF.

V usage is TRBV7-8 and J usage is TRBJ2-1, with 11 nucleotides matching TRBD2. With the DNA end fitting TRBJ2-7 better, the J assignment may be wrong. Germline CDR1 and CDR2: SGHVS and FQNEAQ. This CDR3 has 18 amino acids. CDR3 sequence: CASSFGLAGPSSYNEQYF. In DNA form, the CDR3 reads TGTGCCAGCAGCTTCGGACTAGCGGGTCCAAGCTCCTACAATGAGCAGTACTTC.

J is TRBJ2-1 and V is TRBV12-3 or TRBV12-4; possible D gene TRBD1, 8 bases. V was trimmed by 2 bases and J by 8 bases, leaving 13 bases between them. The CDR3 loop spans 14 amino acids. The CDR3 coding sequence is TGTGCCAGCAGTTTAATTACAGGGGGGGATGAGCAGTTCTTC. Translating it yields CASSLITGGDEQFF.